This T cell receptor (beta chain) was sequenced in a study of tumor-infiltrating lymphocytes in localized non-small cell lung cancer. Study-wide results and limits: No T-cell fraction difference was seen between IM1 and IM2 tumors.

The V gene's germline CDR1 is SGHAT and CDR2 FQNNGV. The CDR3 consists of 18 residues. V gave up 1 base and J gave up 2 bases; unmatched junction bases: 10. The protocol was immunoSEQ multiplex PCR, while the TCRdb copy is restricted to in-frame clones and leaves out a portion. This repertoire shows about 16,000 clones, 69% found once; its top ten account for 6.5%. On this clone itself: Its cognate antigen is unknown.

Sequenced sample: lung tumor tissue. This sequence was found in a human donor with non-small cell lung cancer. The rearrangement uses TRBV11-2 and TRBJ2-5; 10 bases are shared with TRBD2. The CDR3 sequence is CASSLGRTSGYLQETQYF. The CDR3 DNA follows: TGTGCCAGCAGCTTAGGAAGGACTAGCGGATACTTACAAGAGACCCAGTACTTC.